This T cell receptor beta chain was identified during a study of blood T cell repertoires in COVID-19. Across the study: In each case, the material was cDNA or gDNA derived from T cells, B-cell-depleted T cells, or PBMCs.

The CDR3 runs to 15 residues. V lost 1 base and J 1 base, leaving 10 bases between the germline ends. Germline-derived CDR1 and CDR2 are SGHNT and YENEEA. Sequencing used immunoSEQ multiplex PCR; TCRdb keeps in-frame clones, though not all of them. The table shows 300,000 to 500,000 clones, with 88% occurring only once. This clone was recorded once. Individuals aged roughly 18 to 95 years were recruited from approximately 22 US areas. Cohorts were based on clinical histories the participants reported. The chain links TRBV11-3 to TRBJ2-5, with D possibly being TRBD2 (5 bases). The sequenced material came from PBMCs or T cells enriched from blood (not recorded which). The TCR sequence derives from a woman aged 30 to 39 with acute COVID-19. CDR3 sequence reads: CASSLGGSGQETQYF. The DNA of the CDR3 is TGTGCCAGCAGCTTAGGAGGCAGCGGCCAAGAGACCCAGTACTTC.